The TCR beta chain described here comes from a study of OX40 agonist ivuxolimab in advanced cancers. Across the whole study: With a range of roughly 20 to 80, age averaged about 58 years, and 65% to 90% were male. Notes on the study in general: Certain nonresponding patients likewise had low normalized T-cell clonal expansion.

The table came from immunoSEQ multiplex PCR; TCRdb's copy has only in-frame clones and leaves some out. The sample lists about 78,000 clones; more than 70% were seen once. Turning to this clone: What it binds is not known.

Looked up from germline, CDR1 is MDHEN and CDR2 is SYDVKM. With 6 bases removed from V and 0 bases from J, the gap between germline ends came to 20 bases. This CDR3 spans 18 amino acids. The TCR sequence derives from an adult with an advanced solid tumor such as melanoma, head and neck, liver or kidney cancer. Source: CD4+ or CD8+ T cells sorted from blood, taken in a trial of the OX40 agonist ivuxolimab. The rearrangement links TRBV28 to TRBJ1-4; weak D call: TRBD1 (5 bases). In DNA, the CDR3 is TGTGCCAGCAGCCGTCGAACGGGGCGCCGAACAACTAATGAAAAACTGTTTTTT. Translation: CASSRRTGRRTTNEKLFF.